Listed here are 11 T cell receptor beta chains from one sample, sequenced in a study. TCRdb reanalysed the 5' RACE reads using MiXCR and keeps one entry per CDR3 protein. This table has approximately 47,000 distinct CDR3 sequences, around 28% appearing once. Specimen: naive CD4+ T cells sorted from blood. Subset given: naive CD4+ T cells, CD4+CD45RA+CD25-. The receptors here all came from a female donor with breast cancer.

The V and J genes are TRBV9 and TRBJ1-1; D is undetermined. Germline CDR1 reads SGDLS; CDR2 reads YYNGEE. V gave up 2 bases and J gave up 2 bases, with 10 bases separating them. This CDR3 spans 14 amino acids. The CDR3, as DNA: TGTGCCAGCAGCGTTGGGAATGGAAACACTGAAGCTTTCTTT. Its translation is CASSVGNGNTEAFF.

This clonotype was found a few times. J is TRBJ1-1 and V is TRBV12-3 or TRBV12-4; no firm D call. Trimming took 3 bases from V and 4 from J, leaving 9 bases between them. The CDR3 has 13 amino acids. This CDR3 reads CASSFQGSTEAFF. CDR3 DNA sequence: TGTGCCAGCAGTTTTCAAGGGTCCACTGAAGCTTTCTTT.

This clonotype was found a few times. This chain links TRBV5-5 with TRBJ2-1, with 8 bases matching TRBD2. This CDR3 is 16 amino acids long. Germline assignment: CDR1 SGHKS and CDR2 YYEKEE (reference sequence). V dropped 0 bases and J dropped 4; count of bases not matched to a gene: 6. The CDR3 bases are TGTGCCAGCAGCTTGGTTTGGGAGCGGGGGTACAATGAGCAGTTCTTC. Its translation is CASSLVWERGYNEQFF.

In its sample, this clonotype was seen a few times. The CDR3 spells CSAIQARNTDTQYF. The CDR3 nucleotides read TGCAGTGCTATTCAGGCCAGGAACACAGATACGCAGTATTTT. This sequence joins TRBV20-1 and TRBJ2-3; D is unclear. This CDR3 spans 14 amino acids. Trimming took 4 bases from V and 2 from J, leaving 13 bases between them. CDR1 and CDR2 from the germline V gene are DFQATT and SNEGSKA (reference sequence).

This clonotype counts as medium-sized. The rearrangement links TRBV7-9 to TRBJ1-1; D possibly corresponds to TRBD1 (5 bases). CDR3 length: 13 amino acids. The V gene lost 3 bases and the J gene lost 2 bases, with 7 bases spanning the gap. Per germline, CDR1 SEHNR and CDR2 FQNEAQ (reference sequence). CDR3 protein: CASSFDSNTEAFF. In DNA, the CDR3 is TGTGCCAGCAGCTTTGACAGTAACACTGAAGCTTTCTTT.

This clonotype has a handful of counts. V and J are TRBV9 and TRBJ2-1; the match to TRBD2 covers 13 bases. From germline, CDR1 is SGDLS and CDR2 YYNGEE. J gave up 7 bases and V 5 bases, and 6 bases lay outside the gene matches. The CDR3 length is 15 residues. CDR3 loop: CASSPGLAGVNEQFF. Here the CDR3 DNA reads TGTGCCAGCAGTCCTGGACTAGCGGGAGTGAATGAGCAGTTCTTC.

CDR3 loop: CASSLTPGRTGNTEAFF. Here the CDR3 DNA reads TGCGCCAGCAGCTTGACGCCCGGACGCACGGGGAACACTGAAGCTTTCTTT. The V gene is TRBV5-1, the J gene TRBJ1-1, with no clear D. V dropped 1 base and J dropped 1 base, with 17 bases sitting between them. The CDR3 has 17 residues. Looked up from germline, CDR1 is SGHRS and CDR2 is YFSETQ.

This clonotype turned up a few times. The chain has TRBV12-3 or TRBV12-4 and TRBJ2-3; 11 bases map to TRBD1. Trimming at V came to 3 bases and at J to 11 bases, leaving 7 bases not matched to a gene. The CDR3 has 14 amino acids. The CDR3 nucleotides read TGTGCCAGCAGTTTCTCGGACAGGGGGCGCGGGCAGTATTTT. This translates into CASSFSDRGRGQYF.

This clonotype has just a few counts. V is TRBV7-8 and J is TRBJ1-1; D remains unclear. The ends were cut back, 5 bases at V and 3 bases at J, with 10 bases in the middle. The germline V gene has CDR1 SGHVS and CDR2 FQNEAQ. The CDR3 is 13 residues long. The CDR3 loop reads CASSPGLDTEAFF. The CDR3 region has the DNA TGTGCCAGCAGCCCTGGACTAGACACTGAAGCTTTCTTT.

For this clonotype: The CDR3 does not end in the conserved phenylalanine or tryptophan, so this is likely a read error. The chain links TRBV4-1 to TRBJ1-1; D is unclear. The V gene lost 0 bases and the J gene lost 4 bases, with 9 bases spanning the gap. Germline values: CDR1 MGHRA, CDR2 YSYEKL. The CDR3 sequence is 14 residues long. This CDR3 is CASSQEVYLTEAFS. CDR3 nucleotide sequence: TGCGCCAGCAGCCAAGAGGTGTACCTCACTGAAGCTTTCTCT.

The genes are TRBV6-1 and TRBJ2-5, with 8 positions matching TRBD2. Trimming at V came to 4 bases and at J to 1 base, leaving 5 bases not matched to a gene. Looked up from germline, CDR1 is MNHNS and CDR2 is SASEGT. This CDR3 has 15 residues. CDR3 DNA: TGTGCCAGCAGTGGGAATAGCGGGGTCCAAGAGACCCAGTACTTC. This sequence encodes CASSGNSGVQETQYF.